The next 27 T cell receptor beta chains were all read from a single sample in a study of T cell responses to AZD1222 COVID-19 vaccine. Method: immunoSEQ multiplex PCR; TCRdb's copy keeps in-frame clones and lacks some. The data contain under 150,000 clones, over 85% of them singletons. The sample was peripheral blood, taken on day 0 of AZD1222 vaccination. These receptors originate from an adult in good health.

The J gene is TRBJ1-2, the V gene TRBV28; 10 nucleotides align to TRBD1. The CDR3 totals 16 residues. V shed 2 bases and J 1 base; nucleotides not matched to a gene: 4. Germline lookup yields CDR1 MDHEN and CDR2 SYDVKM. The CDR3 nucleotides read TGTGCCAGCAGTTTACCCCGGACAGGGGGTAACTATGGCTACACCTTC. This translates into CASSLPRTGGNYGYTF.

This clone was seen more than once but under ten times. J is TRBJ1-1 and V is TRBV5-1, with a tentative D call TRBD1 (5 bases). The CDR3 is 13 residues long. The ends were cut back, 4 bases at V and 7 bases at J, with 14 bases in the middle. Germline CDR1 SGHRS, CDR2 YFSETQ. The CDR3 sequence: CASSPGTIGEAFF. CDR3 DNA sequence: TGCGCCAGCAGCCCCGGGACCATTGGTGAAGCTTTCTTT.

This clone was observed a single time. The chain couples TRBV7-6 to TRBJ1-1; D is unresolved. Between the trimmed V and J ends, which lost 1 base and 1 base, there was a span of 4 bases. Germline V gene data show CDR1 as SGHVS and CDR2 as FNYEAQ. This CDR3 region has 13 residues. The CDR3, as DNA: TGTGCCAGCAGCTTAGAGGAGAACACTGAAGCTTTCTTT. This encodes CASSLEENTEAFF.

The chain has TRBV6-2 or TRBV6-3 and TRBJ1-5, with unresolved D. Trimming took 3 bases from V and 6 from J, leaving 12 bases between them. The germline V gene has CDR1 MNHEY and CDR2 SVGEGT. This CDR3 region has 14 residues. The DNA for the CDR3 is TGTGCCAGCAGTTATGGGTGGGCTGGTCAGCCCCAGCATTTT. Protein: CASSYGWAGQPQHF.

The rearrangement links TRBV15 to TRBJ2-7, with a weak D call TRBD2 (6 bases). With 3 bases removed from V and 4 bases from J, the gap between germline ends came to 16 bases. This CDR3 is built from 15 residues. Germline CDR1 and CDR2: LNHNV and YYDKDF (reference sequence). The CDR3 loop reads CATSRDLTSRYEQYF. The CDR3 nucleotides are TGTGCCACCAGCAGGGATTTAACTAGCCGGTACGAGCAGTACTTC.

This chain links TRBV28 with TRBJ1-3; D is perhaps TRBD1 (5 bases). The germline gives CDR1 MDHEN, CDR2 SYDVKM. This CDR3 has 16 residues. V was trimmed by 5 bases and J by 3 bases, leaving 17 bases between them. CDR3 coding DNA: TGTGCCAGCAGTGAAAACAGGCTACGCAGTGGAAACACCATATATTTT. Its protein is CASSENRLRSGNTIYF.

The rearrangement joins TRBV3-1 (or the pseudogene TRBV3-2) to TRBJ1-2, with TRBD1 matching 8 bases. Per the germline V gene, CDR1 is LGHDT and CDR2 is YNNKEL (reference sequence). V was clipped by 5 bases and J by 2 bases; unmatched bases: 4. CDR3 length: 14 residues. This CDR3 reads CASSKGQANYGYTF. In nucleotides, the CDR3 is TGTGCCAGCAGCAAGGGACAGGCGAACTATGGCTACACCTTC.

The rearrangement links TRBV6-1 to TRBJ1-5, with unresolved D. The CDR3 loop spans 16 amino acids. Germline V gene sequence: CDR1 MNHNS, CDR2 SASEGT. Trimming took off 0 bases at V and 3 bases at J, with 12 bases between the two ends. In DNA, the CDR3 is TGTGCCAGCAGTGAAGCCGCCGGACCGAACAATCAGCCCCAGCATTTT. Translated: CASSEAAGPNNQPQHF.

DNA for the CDR3: TGTGCCAGCAGCCCGCATATGGGGCTCATCGCTAACTATGGCTACACCTTC. Its translation: CASSPHMGLIANYGYTF. The chain recombines TRBV7-9 with TRBJ1-2, with a possible D match to TRBD1 (5 bases). V gave up 5 bases and J gave up 0 bases, with 19 bases separating them. CDR3 length: 17 amino acids. CDR1 and CDR2 (germline): SEHNR, FQNEAQ (reference sequence).

The genes are TRBV7-6 and TRBJ2-1; D not resolved. Between the trimmed V and J ends, which lost 2 bases and 0 bases, there was a span of 11 bases. In germline, CDR1 is SGHVS, CDR2 FNYEAQ. The CDR3 loop spans 16 amino acids. The CDR3 nucleotides are TGTGCCAGCAGCTTAAGGGCCTCGAGCTCCTACAATGAGCAGTTCTTC. Its protein product is CASSLRASSSYNEQFF.

V gene TRBV9 combines with J gene TRBJ1-4, with D possibly matching TRBD1 (5 bases). The germline gives CDR1 SGDLS, CDR2 YYNGEE. This CDR3 is 15 amino acids long. V was clipped by 0 bases and J by 4 bases, with 10 bases between them. DNA for the CDR3: TGTGCCAGCAGCGTAGGGGGCAGCCTTAATGAAAAACTGTTTTTT. Translating gives CASSVGGSLNEKLFF.

This clone appeared once. The chain is built from TRBV28 and TRBJ1-4, with 9 nucleotides matching TRBD1. CDR1 and CDR2 (germline): MDHEN, SYDVKM. The CDR3 runs to 15 residues. V gave up 5 bases and J gave up 8 bases; unmatched junction bases: 9. CDR3 sequence reads: CASSVAGTGREKLFF. The DNA for the CDR3 is TGTGCCAGCAGTGTGGCCGGGACAGGGCGAGAAAAACTGTTTTTT.

The chain has TRBV18 and TRBJ2-7, with TRBD1 matching 10 bases. V shed 2 bases and J 5 bases; nucleotides not matched to a gene: 9. Germline assignment: CDR1 KGHSH and CDR2 LQKENI. The CDR3 extends over 16 amino acids. The DNA of the CDR3 is TGTGCCAGCTCACCAAGTACGGCGGGACAGGGGCACGAGCAGTACTTC. This sequence encodes CASSPSTAGQGHEQYF.

This chain connects TRBV15 to TRBJ2-1; D may be TRBD2 (6 bases). CDR1 is LNHNV, CDR2 YYDKDF, per germline (reference sequence). This CDR3 contains 16 residues. The V end lost 4 bases, the J end lost 4 bases, and 17 bases lay between the germline ends. CDR3 sequence (DNA): TGTGCCACCAGCAAACAGACTAGTTTCCTTTACAATGAGCAGTTCTTC. Protein: CATSKQTSFLYNEQFF.

The chain joins TRBV6-5 to TRBJ2-1; D is ambiguous. CDR3 length: 15 amino acids. The V gene lost 7 bases and the J gene lost 0 bases, with 13 bases spanning the gap. The germline V gene encodes CDR1 MNHEY and CDR2 SVGAGI. The CDR3 region has the DNA TGTGCCAGCAAACTCGACGGTAGCTCCTACAATGAGCAGTTCTTC. Encoded protein: CASKLDGSSYNEQFF.

This clone was detected only once. This chain links TRBV9 with TRBJ1-6; D is uncertain. Germline CDR1 is SGDLS and CDR2 is YYNGEE. V was trimmed by 0 bases and J by 5 bases, leaving 6 bases between them. The CDR3 is made up of 14 amino acids. CDR3 sequence: CASSVGPDNSPLHF. For the CDR3, the DNA is TGTGCCAGCAGCGTAGGGCCGGATAATTCACCCCTCCACTTT.

V gene TRBV5-6 combines with J gene TRBJ2-7; D not resolved. This CDR3 region has 12 residues. With 4 bases removed from V and 6 bases from J, the gap between germline ends came to 11 bases. Germline loops: CDR1 SGHDT, CDR2 YYEEEE. The DNA for the CDR3 is TGTGCCAGCAGCCTCCGGGCCCTCGAGCAGTACTTC. It is translated as CASSLRALEQYF. Looking up the rest from reference TRBV5-6 and TRBJ2-7 gives the full variable domain: DAGVTQSPTHLIKTRGQQVTLRCSPKSGHDTVSWYQQALGQGPQFIFQYYEEEERQRGNFPDRFSGHQFPNYSSELNVNALLLGDSALYLCASSLRALEQYFGPGTRLTVT.

This chain uses TRBV7-2 with TRBJ2-3; D gene uncertain. This CDR3 is 12 amino acids long. Germline-derived CDR1 and CDR2 are SGHTA and FQGNSA. V dropped 1 base and J dropped 4 bases, with 3 bases sitting between them. In DNA, the CDR3 is TGTGCCAGCAGCTTAGTTCCAGATACGCAGTATTTT. Amino acids: CASSLVPDTQYF.

The rearrangement joins TRBV2 to TRBJ2-7, with 8 bases fitting TRBD1. With V trimmed by 6 bases and J by 0 bases, 4 bases remained unmatched. Germline values: CDR1 SNHLY, CDR2 FYNNEI. The CDR3 length is 14 residues. The CDR3 sequence: CASRGQVLSYEQYF. The DNA of the CDR3 is TGTGCCAGCAGGGGACAGGTGCTCTCCTACGAGCAGTACTTC.

This chain connects TRBV29-1 to TRBJ1-4, with TRBD1 as a possible D gene (5 bases). Germline CDR1 reads SQVTM; CDR2 reads ANQGSEA. V was pared by 3 bases and J by 7 bases, with 9 bases between. The CDR3 contains 12 residues. The CDR3 DNA reads as TGCAGCGTTGACGGGGGGGGTGAAAAACTGTTTTTT. It is translated as CSVDGGGEKLFF.

The chain has TRBV5-1 and TRBJ2-7; D might be TRBD1 (5 bases). The length of the CDR3 is 14 residues. Germline V gene sequence: CDR1 SGHRS, CDR2 YFSETQ. The V gene lost 0 bases and the J gene lost 0 bases, with 7 bases spanning the gap. CDR3 residues: CASSLDRSSYEQYF. Written as DNA, the CDR3 is TGCGCCAGCAGCTTGGACAGGAGCTCCTACGAGCAGTACTTC.

This clone was seen just once. The chain has TRBV11-2 and TRBJ2-1, with 9 bases identical to TRBD2. V gave up 4 bases and J gave up 5 bases; unmatched junction bases: 6. Germline V gene data show CDR1 as SGHAT and CDR2 as FQNNGV. This CDR3 is 15 amino acids long. The CDR3 loop reads CASSSIAGANNEQFF. In nucleotides, the CDR3 is TGTGCCAGCAGCTCTATAGCGGGGGCAAACAATGAGCAGTTCTTC.

J is TRBJ2-7 and V is TRBV6-5; 8 positions match TRBD2. After removal of 7 bases from V and 2 bases from J, the junction contained 10 bases not matched to a gene. Germline CDR1 reads MNHEY; CDR2 reads SVGAGI. The CDR3 loop spans 15 amino acids. The CDR3 spells CASTAYTSGPYEQYF. CDR3 DNA: TGTGCCAGCACGGCCTACACTAGCGGTCCCTACGAGCAGTACTTC.

The chain is built from TRBV4-2 and TRBJ2-7, with a weak D call TRBD1 (7 bases). Per germline, CDR1 LGHNA and CDR2 YNFKEQ. This CDR3 spans 16 amino acids. Deletions cut 5 bases from V and 5 bases from J, with 22 bases between. CDR3 nucleotide sequence: TGTGCCAGCAGCAACCAGGGGGGTGGGGGGACCCACGAGCAGTACTTC. Translation gives CASSNQGGGGTHEQYF.

The gene calls are TRBV5-4 and TRBJ1-1; D is unclear. V lost 1 base to trimming and J lost 1 base, with 5 bases between them. Per germline, CDR1 SGHNT and CDR2 YYREEE (reference sequence). CDR3 length: 13 amino acids. The CDR3 loop reads CASSLRRNTEAFF. CDR3 sequence (DNA): TGTGCCAGCAGCTTGCGGAGGAACACTGAAGCTTTCTTT.

The V call is TRBV7-8, the J call TRBJ1-3; no definite D call. Trimming left V 3 bases short and J 1 base short, with 13 bases between. This CDR3 is 16 amino acids long. Germline V gene data show CDR1 as SGHVS and CDR2 as FQNEAQ. CDR3 DNA: TGTGCCAGCAGCTTGCCAAGGGTCGGATCTGGAAACACCATATATTTT. Its protein product is CASSLPRVGSGNTIYF.

The CDR3, as DNA: TGCGCCAGCAGCCAAGACGGACAGGGGTTCGGTGAGCAGTTCTTC. This encodes CASSQDGQGFGEQFF. This chain connects TRBV4-1 to TRBJ2-1; 9 bases agree with TRBD1. V was clipped by 0 bases and J by 9 bases; unmatched bases: 6. Per the germline V gene, CDR1 is MGHRA and CDR2 is YSYEKL. The CDR3 runs 15 residues.